The 11 T cell receptor beta chains presented below share a single source sample, sequenced in a study of CD8+ T cells in alopecia areata. Documented treatment: oral pan-JAK inhibitor, 5-10 mg twice daily. cDNA reverse transcribed from extracted RNA served as the sequencing template. Profiled with immunoSEQ multiplex PCR; TCRdb holds only in-frame clones, not every one. This sample has 200,000 to 250,000 clones; approximately 72% occur once, and the top ten carry around 1.3%. Sequenced material: CD4+ T cells sorted from blood, taken at week 44, from a patient treated with tofacitinib. The receptors were sampled from a human donor with alopecia areata.

This sequence joins TRBV29-1 and TRBJ1-1; possible D gene TRBD1, 5 bases. Trimming left V 2 bases short and J 0 bases short, with 10 bases between. CDR1 and CDR2 (germline): SQVTM, ANQGSEA. The CDR3 is made up of 14 amino acids. The CDR3 DNA is TGCAGCGTTGAAAAAGGGACCATGAACACTGAAGCTTTCTTT. This gives the protein CSVEKGTMNTEAFF.

The chain combines TRBV29-1 with TRBJ1-2, with 8 bases that match TRBD1. This CDR3 region has 13 residues. Per the germline V gene, CDR1 is SQVTM and CDR2 is ANQGSEA. V gave up 3 bases and J gave up 6 bases; unmatched junction bases: 6. Here the CDR3 DNA reads TGCAGCGTTGACTCTAGCAGGGGGCATGGCTACACCTTC. Amino acid sequence: CSVDSSRGHGYTF.

V and J are TRBV2 and TRBJ2-4, with TRBD1 identical over 7 bases. The CDR3 sequence is 15 residues long. Germline lookup yields CDR1 SNHLY and CDR2 FYNNEI. The ends lost 6 bases at V and 7 bases at J; junction bases unmatched: 12. The CDR3 protein is CASSQNRGRWNIQYF. The CDR3 DNA is TGTGCCAGCAGCCAGAACAGGGGTCGGTGGAACATTCAGTACTTC.

This chain uses TRBV11-3 with TRBJ2-2; no clear D gene. The CDR3 has 11 residues. Germline V gives CDR1 SGHNT, CDR2 YENEEA. Trimming cost V 3 bases and J 6 bases, with 2 bases left between them. CDR3 protein: CASSLAGELFF. DNA of the CDR3: TGTGCCAGCAGCTTGGCCGGGGAGCTGTTTTTT.

The chain uses TRBV30 and TRBJ1-1, with D perhaps matching TRBD1 (5 bases). The CDR3 spans 15 residues. From germline, CDR1 is GTSNPN and CDR2 SVGIG (reference sequence). Trimming left V 2 bases short and J 1 base short, with 14 bases between. CDR3 residues: CAWSLEGRTNTEAFF. The DNA of the CDR3 is TGTGCCTGGAGTCTCGAGGGACGGACGAACACTGAAGCTTTCTTT.

To note about this clone: This same CDR3 is encoded by further DNA sequences in the sample. This rearrangement joins TRBV5-1 to TRBJ2-2; D is unclear. V lost 0 bases and J 1 base, leaving 4 bases between the germline ends. Germline CDR1 and CDR2: SGHRS and YFSETQ. This CDR3 spans 14 amino acids. CDR3 amino acids: CASSLDRNTGELFF. The DNA for the CDR3 is TGCGCCAGCAGCTTGGACCGGAACACCGGGGAGCTGTTTTTT. Complete variable domain (other parts from reference TRBV5-1 and TRBJ2-2): KAGVTQTPRYLIKTRGQQVTLSCSPISGHRSVSWYQQTPGQGLQFLFEYFSETQRNKGNFPGRFSGRQFSNSRSEMNVSTLELGDSALYLCASSLDRNTGELFFGEGSRLTVL.

This clone was seen a handful of times. Distinct nucleotide sequences in the sample also encode this CDR3. The chain combines TRBV29-1 with TRBJ1-1; TRBD1 is a possible D gene (5 bases). Germline V gives CDR1 SQVTM, CDR2 ANQGSEA. This CDR3 is built from 13 residues. V shed 4 bases and J shed 0 bases, with 9 bases lying between them. The CDR3 is CSVGRQLNTEAFF. In DNA, the CDR3 is TGCAGCGTTGGCCGACAGTTGAACACTGAAGCTTTCTTT.

CDR3 nucleotides: TGCGCCAGCAGCAGGGACAGGGCGATGAACACTGAAGCTTTCTTT. Its translation: CASSRDRAMNTEAFF. The chain joins TRBV5-1 to TRBJ1-1; 9 nucleotides match TRBD1. The CDR3 runs to 15 residues. Germline lookup yields CDR1 SGHRS and CDR2 YFSETQ. V lost 4 bases and J lost 0; bases outside the gene matches: 4.

The chain recombines TRBV29-1 with TRBJ1-4; 7 nucleotides agree with TRBD1. This CDR3 has 13 residues. Germline V gene sequence: CDR1 SQVTM, CDR2 ANQGSEA. J was trimmed by 7 bases and V by 6 bases; bases with no gene match: 8. The CDR3 DNA reads TGCAGCGTCCGGGACAGAACCACTGAAAAACTGTTTTTT. As protein: CSVRDRTTEKLFF.

The V gene is TRBV10-3, the J gene TRBJ2-5; D is undetermined. The CDR3 is made up of 12 amino acids. The germline V and J ends were trimmed by 2 bases and 5 bases, with 6 bases remaining between them. CDR1 and CDR2 from the germline V gene are ENHRY and SYGVKD. CDR3: CAISETTETQYF. Here the CDR3 DNA reads TGTGCCATCAGTGAGACAACGGAGACCCAGTACTTC.

This clone was seen a few times. This chain links TRBV11-2 with TRBJ2-3; 7 nucleotides line up with TRBD1. CDR1 SGHAT and CDR2 FQNNGV come from the germline V gene. The CDR3 spans 15 residues. Trimming at V came to 3 bases and at J to 0 bases, leaving 3 bases not matched to a gene. The CDR3 reads CASSFRDRSTDTQYF. The CDR3 DNA follows: TGTGCCAGCAGCTTCCGGGACAGAAGCACAGATACGCAGTATTTT. The full variable domain, completed using reference TRBV11-2 and TRBJ2-3, is EAGVAQSPRYKIIEKRQSVAFWCNPISGHATLYWYQQILGQGPKLLIQFQNNGVVDDSQLPKDRFSAERLKGVDSTLKIQPAKLEDSAVYLCASSFRDRSTDTQYFGPGTRLTVL.